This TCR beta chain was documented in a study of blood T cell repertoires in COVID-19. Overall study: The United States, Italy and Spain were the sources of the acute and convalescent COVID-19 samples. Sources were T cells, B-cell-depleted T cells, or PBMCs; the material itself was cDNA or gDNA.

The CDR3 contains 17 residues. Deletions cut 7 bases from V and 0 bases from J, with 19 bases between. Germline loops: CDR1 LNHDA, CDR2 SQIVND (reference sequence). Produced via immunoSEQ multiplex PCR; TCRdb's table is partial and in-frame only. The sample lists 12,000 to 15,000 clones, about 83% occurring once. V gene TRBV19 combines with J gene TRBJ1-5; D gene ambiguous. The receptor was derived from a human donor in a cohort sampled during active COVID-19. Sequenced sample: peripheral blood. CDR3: CASTLYVPGNSNQPQHF. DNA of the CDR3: TGTGCCAGTACTCTTTATGTACCGGGAAATAGCAATCAGCCCCAGCATTTT.